One sample yielded the 31 T cell receptor beta chains listed below, sequenced in a study of OX40 agonist ivuxolimab in advanced cancers. The table came from immunoSEQ multiplex PCR; TCRdb's copy has only in-frame clones and leaves some out. The sample carries roughly 56,000 clones, 82% recorded once. This sample comprised CD4+ or CD8+ T cells sorted from blood, obtained in a trial of the OX40 agonist ivuxolimab. These receptors came from an adult with an advanced solid tumor such as melanoma, head and neck, liver or kidney cancer.

The rearrangement links TRBV7-2 to TRBJ2-1; D might be TRBD1 (6 bases). Germline values: CDR1 SGHTA, CDR2 FQGNSA. V shed 6 bases and J shed 5 bases, with 17 bases lying between them. There are 15 residues in the CDR3. CDR3 sequence reads: CASRWQGLGNNEQFF. CDR3 nucleotide sequence: TGTGCCAGCAGGTGGCAGGGGCTGGGTAACAATGAGCAGTTCTTC.

The V call is TRBV6-1, the J call TRBJ2-4; D could derive from TRBD1 or TRBD2 (8 bases each). The CDR3 sequence is 16 residues long. Trimming took 3 bases from V and 7 from J, leaving 19 bases between them. CDR1 MNHNS and CDR2 SASEGT come from the germline V gene. Here the CDR3 DNA reads TGTGCCAGCAGTGAGGCAGGGGGCCGGGGGGGGAACATTCAGTACTTC. Protein: CASSEAGGRGGNIQYF.

V and J are TRBV9 and TRBJ1-4; TRBD1 matches 9 bases. The CDR3 sequence is 15 residues long. The trim removed 4 bases at V and 8 bases at J, leaving 9 bases unmatched. Germline V lookup: CDR1 SGDLS, CDR2 YYNGEE. The CDR3 region has the DNA TGTGCCAGCAGCTTACCCGGGACAGGGCCGGAAAAACTGTTTTTT. Amino acids: CASSLPGTGPEKLFF.

The V and J genes are TRBV6-5 and TRBJ1-5; 11 nucleotides line up with TRBD1. V was clipped by 6 bases and J by 5 bases; unmatched bases: 6. The V gene's germline CDR1 is MNHEY and CDR2 SVGAGI. The CDR3 length is 15 residues. The chain's CDR3 is CASSPGQGADQPQHF. The CDR3 nucleotides read TGTGCCAGCAGCCCAGGACAGGGGGCTGATCAGCCCCAGCATTTT.

The chain joins TRBV18 to TRBJ2-7; D is undetermined. Germline-derived CDR1 and CDR2 are KGHSH and LQKENI. There are 14 residues in the CDR3. The ends were cut back, 1 base at V and 2 bases at J, with 9 bases in the middle. For the CDR3, the DNA is TGTGCCAGCTCACCACTCCAGGTTACCTACGAGCAGTACTTC. This codes for CASSPLQVTYEQYF.

This chain joins TRBV27 and TRBJ2-7, with D perhaps matching TRBD2 (5 bases). The ends were cut back, 3 bases at V and 7 bases at J, with 13 bases in the middle. Germline V gene lookup returns CDR1 MNHEY and CDR2 SMNVEV (reference sequence). CDR3 length: 13 residues. As DNA, the CDR3 is TGTGCCAGCAGTTTCGGGATGTTTATGGAGCAGTACTTC. It encodes CASSFGMFMEQYF.

The CDR3 loop is CASARRQGVGDGYTF. Here the CDR3 DNA reads TGCGCCAGCGCCCGGCGGCAGGGGGTCGGTGATGGCTACACCTTC. The chain links TRBV10-2 to TRBJ1-2; TRBD1 matches 7 bases. Germline values: CDR1 WSHSY, CDR2 SAAADI. The CDR3 sequence is 15 residues long. V gave up 8 bases and J gave up 6 bases; unmatched junction bases: 15.

This clone was detected only once. This chain joins TRBV6-5 and TRBJ2-2; D is unclear. Germline values: CDR1 MNHEY, CDR2 SVGAGI. There are 12 residues in the CDR3. Trimming removed 6 bases from V and 7 bases from J, with 9 bases in between. The CDR3 sequence: CASSPFRGELFF. CDR3 sequence (DNA): TGTGCCAGCAGCCCGTTCCGCGGGGAGCTGTTTTTT.

The sample holds one count of this clone. CDR3 bases: TGTGCCAGTAGTATAGGAAACCCAGATACGCAGTATTTT. Amino acid sequence: CASSIGNPDTQYF. The chain employs TRBV19 and TRBJ2-3; D remains ambiguous. With 1 base removed from V and 4 bases from J, the gap between germline ends came to 6 bases. The CDR3 is 13 amino acids. Germline V gene data show CDR1 as LNHDA and CDR2 as SQIVND (reference sequence).

The rearrangement links TRBV29-1 to TRBJ2-7; TRBD2 matches 10 bases. The CDR3 is 14 residues long. Trimming cost V 6 bases and J 0 bases; bases outside gene matches: 5. The V gene's germline CDR1 is SQVTM and CDR2 ANQGSEA. CDR3 nucleotide sequence: TGCAGCGTCGCTAGCGGGAGCAGCTCCTACGAGCAGTACTTC. It yields the protein CSVASGSSSYEQYF.

The chain links TRBV7-2 to TRBJ1-2; D is perhaps TRBD1 (6 bases). This CDR3 has 13 amino acids. Germline V gene lookup returns CDR1 SGHTA and CDR2 FQGNSA. Between the trimmed V and J ends, which lost 3 bases and 4 bases, there was a span of 9 bases. As DNA, the CDR3 is TGTGCCAGCAGCTTCACAGGGTGCTATGGCTACACCTTC. This gives the protein CASSFTGCYGYTF.

In this sample, this clone turned up once. The chain joins TRBV18 to TRBJ1-6; no clear D. The length of the CDR3 is 16 residues. Per germline, CDR1 KGHSH and CDR2 LQKENI. V lost 3 bases to trimming and J lost 6 bases, with 15 bases between them. CDR3 residues: CASSPIPQAGNSPLHF. DNA of the CDR3: TGTGCCAGCTCACCTATCCCCCAGGCGGGTAATTCACCCCTCCACTTT.

This sequence joins TRBV5-1 and TRBJ2-7; D is ambiguous. Trimming removed 9 bases from V and 7 bases from J, with 20 bases in between. There are 13 residues in the CDR3. Germline CDR1 and CDR2: SGHRS and YFSETQ. CDR3 in amino acids: CANLTTPGEEQYF. DNA for the CDR3: TGCGCCAACTTGACGACTCCCGGAGAAGAGCAGTACTTC.

This clone appeared a single time. This chain uses TRBV19 with TRBJ2-5; 8 bases align to TRBD1. Trimming took 4 bases from V and 5 from J; bases not matched to a gene: 18. The CDR3 spans 18 residues. The germline V gene has CDR1 LNHDA and CDR2 SQIVND (reference sequence). The CDR3 loop reads CASSTDRASGSVSETQYF. CDR3 DNA: TGTGCCAGTAGTACGGACAGGGCGAGCGGATCAGTATCCGAGACCCAGTACTTC.

V gene TRBV6-6 combines with J gene TRBJ2-2; the D gene is possibly TRBD2 (6 bases). CDR1 and CDR2 (germline): MNHNY, SVGAGI (reference sequence). V lost 7 bases, J lost 8 bases, and 20 bases lay in between. The CDR3 is 15 amino acids. The DNA for the CDR3 is TGTGCCAGCAAGGAACTAAGAAGGGCGGGGGGGGAGCTGTTTTTT. Protein: CASKELRRAGGELFF.

The rearrangement uses TRBV5-4 and TRBJ2-3, with TRBD2 identical over 16 bases. Germline V gene data show CDR1 as SGHNT and CDR2 as YYREEE (reference sequence). The CDR3 sequence is 20 residues long. With V trimmed by 3 bases and J by 1 base, 11 bases remained unmatched. The CDR3 loop is CASSSGGLAGGPLGTDTQYF. The CDR3 DNA reads as TGTGCCAGCAGCTCGGGGGGACTAGCGGGAGGGCCATTGGGCACAGATACGCAGTATTTT.

V is TRBV6-1 and J is TRBJ1-2; 11 bases agree with TRBD1. There are 16 residues in the CDR3. Germline V gives CDR1 MNHNS, CDR2 SASEGT. The ends lost 4 bases at V and 3 bases at J; junction bases unmatched: 7. The CDR3 DNA follows: TGTGCCAGCAGTGCCTCCCGGGACAGGGGGGACTATGGCTACACCTTC. Encoded protein: CASSASRDRGDYGYTF.

The J gene is TRBJ1-6, the V gene TRBV7-2; D gene uncertain. The V end lost 1 base, the J end lost 6 bases, and 10 bases lay between the germline ends. The CDR3 spans 15 residues. Germline CDR1 is SGHTA and CDR2 is FQGNSA. The CDR3 region is CASSLGEFPNSPLHF. The CDR3 DNA reads as TGTGCCAGCAGCTTAGGGGAATTCCCTAATTCACCCCTCCACTTT.

This chain uses TRBV6-6 with TRBJ1-1, with D perhaps TRBD1 (5 bases). The CDR3 loop spans 15 amino acids. The ends were cut back, 6 bases at V and 0 bases at J, with 14 bases in the middle. Germline CDR1 is MNHNY and CDR2 is SVGAGI (reference sequence). CDR3 sequence: CASSPDGGMNTEAFF. CDR3 in DNA: TGTGCCAGCAGCCCCGATGGGGGTATGAACACTGAAGCTTTCTTT.

This rearrangement joins TRBV5-1 to TRBJ2-7, with 8 bases aligning to TRBD1. The CDR3 contains 17 residues. With 1 base clipped from V and 0 bases from J, the junction kept 9 bases outside the gene matches. CDR1 is SGHRS and CDR2 is YFSETQ in the germline V gene. The CDR3 sequence is CASSLRTGQGSSYEQYF. The CDR3 DNA reads TGCGCCAGCAGCTTGCGGACTGGACAGGGCAGCTCCTACGAGCAGTACTTC.

The rearrangement joins TRBV11-2 to TRBJ2-1; no definite D call. The V gene's germline CDR1 is SGHAT and CDR2 FQNNGV. The V end was cut by 1 base, the J end by 12 bases, with 10 bases between. The CDR3 runs to 12 residues. In nucleotides, the CDR3 is TGTGCCAGCAGCTTAGTCTCGAAAGGGCAGTTCTTC. Encoded protein: CASSLVSKGQFF. The full variable domain, its missing parts supplied by reference TRBV11-2 and TRBJ2-1, is EAGVAQSPRYKIIEKRQSVAFWCNPISGHATLYWYQQILGQGPKLLIQFQNNGVVDDSQLPKDRFSAERLKGVDSTLKIQPAKLEDSAVYLCASSLVSKGQFFGPGTRLTVL.

This chain uses TRBV5-1 with TRBJ1-2; TRBD1 is a possible D gene (5 bases). This CDR3 has 16 amino acids. CDR1 is SGHRS, CDR2 YFSETQ, per germline. V lost 3 bases, J lost 8 bases, and 23 bases lay in between. The CDR3 DNA reads as TGCGCCAGCAGCTGGGACGCCGGGCCCGCTGTGGGAGGCTACACCTTC. This gives the protein CASSWDAGPAVGGYTF. The full variable domain, completed using reference TRBV5-1 and TRBJ1-2, is KAGVTQTPRYLIKTRGQQVTLSCSPISGHRSVSWYQQTPGQGLQFLFEYFSETQRNKGNFPGRFSGRQFSNSRSEMNVSTLELGDSALYLCASSWDAGPAVGGYTFGSGTRLTVV.

The chain combines TRBV11-3 with TRBJ1-1; 11 bases agree with TRBD1. The V segment lost 3 bases and the J segment 4 bases; nucleotides outside the gene matches: 7. Germline CDR1 and CDR2: SGHNT and YENEEA. This CDR3 has 16 amino acids. The CDR3 coding sequence is TGTGCCAGCAGCTTGGTTAAAGGACAGGGGGCCACTGAAGCTTTCTTT. Amino acids: CASSLVKGQGATEAFF.

CDR3 in DNA: TGTGCCAGTAGTACGACTAGTAATGGTGAGCAGTTCTTC. Protein product: CASSTTSNGEQFF. The V gene is TRBV19, the J gene TRBJ2-1; possible D gene TRBD2, 6 bases. Trimming took off 4 bases at V and 9 bases at J, with 13 bases between the two ends. This CDR3 has 13 amino acids. Germline V CDR1 and CDR2: LNHDA, SQIVND (reference sequence).

This sequence joins TRBV7-6 and TRBJ2-7; the match to TRBD2 covers 10 bases. The germline V gene encodes CDR1 SGHVS and CDR2 FNYEAQ. The V gene end was trimmed by 3 bases and the J gene end by 1 base; junction bases not matched to a gene: 3. CDR3 size: 15 residues. CDR3 DNA: TGTGCCAGCAGCTTGACTAGCGGGTTGTCCTACGAGCAGTACTTC. It is translated as CASSLTSGLSYEQYF. The whole variable domain, remainder taken from reference TRBV7-6 and TRBJ2-7, is GAGVSQSPRYKVTKRGQDVALRCDPISGHVSLYWYRQALGQGPEFLTYFNYEAQQDKSGLPNDRFSAERPEGSISTLTIQRTEQRDSAMYRCASSLTSGLSYEQYFGPGTRLTVT.

V gene TRBV5-5 combines with J gene TRBJ1-2; possible D gene TRBD1, 6 bases. V was shortened by 5 bases and J by 3 bases, with 20 bases between the two germline ends. Germline V gene lookup returns CDR1 SGHKS and CDR2 YYEKEE (reference sequence). The CDR3 is 16 residues long. CDR3 sequence (DNA): TGTGCCAGCAGAACCGAACCGCGGGGGGCGCACTATGGCTACACCTTC. Translation gives CASRTEPRGAHYGYTF.

The chain employs TRBV5-4 and TRBJ2-1, with TRBD2 matching over 14 bases. Germline V CDR1 and CDR2: SGHNT, YYREEE (reference sequence). The CDR3 totals 17 residues. V was clipped by 4 bases and J by 15 bases; unmatched bases: 18. The CDR3 bases are TGTGCCAGCAGCCCTCCTGGACTAGCGGGGGGCTCGGGTCGGCCGTTCTTC. This translates into CASSPPGLAGGSGRPFF.

The gene calls are TRBV2 and TRBJ1-2; the D is unclear. Germline V CDR1 and CDR2: SNHLY, FYNNEI. V lost 3 bases and J lost 5, with 13 bases in between. CDR3 length equals 14 residues. The CDR3 DNA sequence: TGTGCCAGCAGTGAGGGCCGGGTTGGGTATGGCTACACCTTC. Its translation: CASSEGRVGYGYTF.

The rearrangement links TRBV6-6 to TRBJ1-1; 8 bases fit TRBD1. The germline V gene encodes CDR1 MNHNY and CDR2 SVGAGI (reference sequence). The CDR3 contains 14 residues. J lost 2 bases, V lost 5 bases, and 4 bases had no gene match. The CDR3 nucleotides read TGTGCCAGCAGTACGCAGGGGGCAAACACTGAAGCTTTCTTT. This gives the protein CASSTQGANTEAFF.

V and J are TRBV11-2 and TRBJ1-5, with D perhaps TRBD1 (6 bases). Germline CDR1 is SGHAT and CDR2 is FQNNGV. The CDR3 is 15 amino acids. V lost 5 bases and J lost 8, with 19 bases in between. CDR3 loop: CASSPLTGRREPQHF. CDR3 in DNA: TGTGCCAGCAGCCCGTTGACAGGACGGAGAGAGCCCCAGCATTTT.

The rearrangement joins TRBV5-1 to TRBJ2-1; TRBD2 agrees at 9 bases. CDR1 and CDR2 from the germline V gene are SGHRS and YFSETQ. Trimming took 3 bases from V and 8 from J; bases not matched to a gene: 6. The CDR3 sequence is 14 residues long. CDR3 protein: CASSSGLAFDEQFF. Written as DNA, the CDR3 is TGCGCCAGCAGCTCGGGACTAGCATTCGATGAGCAGTTCTTC.